This entry concerns a single T cell receptor (beta chain). Produced via immunoSEQ multiplex PCR; TCRdb's table is partial and in-frame only. The data contain fewer than 25,000 clones, approximately 88% of them singletons. V lost 0 bases and J lost 5, with 17 bases in between. This CDR3 comprises 17 residues. Germline values: CDR1 SGHVS, CDR2 FQNEAQ. This sample is part of a study of blood T cell repertoires in COVID-19. The sequenced sample was peripheral blood. The rearrangement uses TRBV7-8 and TRBJ2-1; maybe TRBD2 (5 bases). The TCR comes from a human donor in a cohort sampled during active COVID-19. The CDR3 loop is CASSLAPWVGIHNEQFF. CDR3 in DNA: TGTGCCAGCAGCTTAGCCCCCTGGGTCGGGATACACAATGAGCAGTTCTTC.